This T cell receptor (beta chain) was documented in a study of siplizumab effects on memory and regulatory T cells. General observations from the study: Many proliferating CD4+ or CD8+ clones remained unclassified. Roughly 75-95% of them could not be assigned either a naive or a memory phenotype. Memory cells seemed less diverse than naive T cells, which also seemed major contributors to the alloresponse. With siplizumab, Treg-derived clones averaged around 70% of mappable alloreactive CD4+ clones, versus about 25% in controls.

After removal of 2 bases from V and 4 bases from J, the junction contained 3 bases not matched to a gene. There are 14 residues in the CDR3. In germline, CDR1 is MNHEY, CDR2 SVGAGI. On this clone: Its target is unknown.

The protocol was immunoSEQ multiplex PCR, while the TCRdb copy is restricted to in-frame clones and leaves out a portion. The sample holds about 72,000 clones, about 89% seen once. The source of this sequence is a human donor in good health. The V gene is TRBV6-5, the J gene TRBJ1-2; 8 bases agree with TRBD1. The sequenced sample was CD8+ T cells sorted from blood. This chain's CDR3 is CASSYQGAGYGYTF. The CDR3 DNA reads TGTGCCAGCAGTTACCAGGGGGCTGGCTATGGCTACACCTTC.